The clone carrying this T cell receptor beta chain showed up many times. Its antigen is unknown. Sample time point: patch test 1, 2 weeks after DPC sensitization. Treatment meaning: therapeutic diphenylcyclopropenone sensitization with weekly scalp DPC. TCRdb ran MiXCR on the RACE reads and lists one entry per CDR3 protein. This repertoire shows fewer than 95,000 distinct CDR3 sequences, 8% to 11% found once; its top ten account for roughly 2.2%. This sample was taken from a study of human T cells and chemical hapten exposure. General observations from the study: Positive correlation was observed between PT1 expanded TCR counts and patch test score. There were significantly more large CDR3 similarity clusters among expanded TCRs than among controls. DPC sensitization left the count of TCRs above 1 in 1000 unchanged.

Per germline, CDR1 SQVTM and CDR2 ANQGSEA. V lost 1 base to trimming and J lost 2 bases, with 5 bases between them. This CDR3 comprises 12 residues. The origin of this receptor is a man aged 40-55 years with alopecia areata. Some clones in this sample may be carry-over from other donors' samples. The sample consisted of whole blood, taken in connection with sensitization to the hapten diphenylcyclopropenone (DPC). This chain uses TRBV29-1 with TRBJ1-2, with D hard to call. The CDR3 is CSVEAANYGYTF. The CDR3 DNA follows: TGCAGCGTTGAAGCAGCCAACTATGGCTACACCTTC. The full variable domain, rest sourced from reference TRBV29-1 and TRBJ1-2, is SAVISQKPSRDICQRGTSLTIQCQVDSQVTMMFWYRQQPGQSLTLIATANQGSEATYESGFVIDKFPISRPNLTFSTLTVSNMSPEDSSIYLCSVEAANYGYTFGSGTRLTVV.